The present T cell receptor beta chain was sequenced within a study of T cell repertoires in cytomegalovirus infection (dated by TCRdb to the late 2010s). In the study overall: Donor HLA type was relevant to the analysis, because carriage of CMV infection together with the matching HLA type was indicated by public TCR beta signatures. The research as a whole found: Cumulative frequency of public TCR beta family members discriminated carriers of CMV infection plus the relevant HLA type in this cohort and an independent roughly 330-donor cohort. The ex vivo response was dominated by HLA-C-restricted CMV-specific TCR beta clonotypes, and the single most frequent clonotype in two of eight donors was supplied by these HLA-C-restricted clonotypes.

TCRdb records Illumina HiSeq 1500 as the sequencer. The public reads were run again by TCRdb, first through fastp at Q25 and then through MiXCR, and only productive beta chains were kept. Each entry merges the rows of one CDR3 protein and shows their most common DNA and genes. The sample table holds more than 150,000 distinct CDR3 sequences, of which 28% were seen once. Roughly 31% of the sample rests with the top ten. Including the terminal cysteine and phenylalanine, the CDR3 comprises 13 residues. Only the CDR3 DNA is retained, 39 bases long and in frame from the first base. The junction shows trimming of 10 bases on V and 1 base on J, plus 13 bases between the germline ends. CDR1 and CDR2, per the germline V gene (reference sequence), are MNHNY and SVGAGI. As for this clonotype: Its antigen is currently not known. Base quality data are lacking; no much larger clone is found one base away.

The sequence is built from TRBV6-6 and TRBJ1-1, with the D segment identity uncertain. This receptor was obtained from a human donor in good health (CMV status not recorded). Some clones in this sample may be carry-over from other donors' samples. Specimen: PBMCs. The CDR3: CATAASRNTEAFF. The nucleotide sequence reads as follows: TGTGCCACGGCGGCGAGCAGGAACACTGAAGCTTTCTTT.